A selection of T cell receptor beta chains follows, all from one sample in a study of spatial heterogeneity in lung cancer. TCRdb processed the 5' RACE reads anew with MiXCR; each CDR3 protein has one entry. The repertoire holds about 85,000 distinct CDR3 sequences, with about 20% as singletons. Sequenced here: PBMCs, sampled at surgery. The receptors derive from a male donor with early-stage non-small cell lung cancer. The CDR3 runs from the conserved cysteine through the conserved F or W. A D gene is named only where the DNA matches it firmly. Size tells how often a clone was seen (once, few, many) or the class of an expanded clone, and some rows leave it out.

clone size: .
V gene: TRBV9
J gene: TRBJ2-1
D gene: TRBD2
CDR3 DNA: TGTGCCAGCAGCGTAGGACTAGCGGGAAGCTCCTACAATGAGCAGTTCTTC
CDR3 protein: CASSVGLAGSSYNEQFF

clone size: .
V gene: TRBV7-7
J gene: TRBJ2-1
D gene: .
CDR3 DNA: TGTGCTAGCAGCTTAGGTTCAGCCTCCTACAATGAGCAGTTCTTC
CDR3 protein: CASSLGSASYNEQFF

clone size: .
V gene: TRBV7-9
J gene: TRBJ2-3
D gene: .
CDR3 DNA: TGTGCCAGCAGCTTAGAACGTGGAGCAGATACGCAGTATTTT
CDR3 protein: CASSLERGADTQYF

clone size: .
V gene: TRBV11-2
J gene: TRBJ2-5
D gene: .
CDR3 DNA: TGTGCCAGCAGCTTAGTTGGGTTAAACCAGGGGACCCAGTACTTC
CDR3 protein: CASSLVGLNQGTQYF

clone size: .
V gene: TRBV10-2
J gene: TRBJ1-1
D gene: .
CDR3 DNA: TGCGCCAGCAGTGAGACAGGGAGCACTGAAGCTTTCTTT
CDR3 protein: CASSETGSTEAFF

clone size: .
V gene: TRBV19
J gene: TRBJ2-2
D gene: .
CDR3 DNA: TGTGCCAGTAGTAATCCGAACACCGGGGAGCTGTTTTTT
CDR3 protein: CASSNPNTGELFF

clone size: .
V gene: TRBV20-1
J gene: TRBJ2-3
D gene: TRBD2
CDR3 DNA: TGCAGTGCTAGGGAGCGGGGGTCCCCAGATACGCAGTATTTT
CDR3 protein: CSARERGSPDTQYF

clone size: few
V gene: TRBV5-1
J gene: TRBJ1-4
D gene: .
CDR3 DNA: TGCGCCAGCAGCCTGCAGGGGGAAAAACTGTTTTTT
CDR3 protein: CASSLQGEKLFF

clone size: once
V gene: TRBV25-1
J gene: TRBJ2-7
D gene: TRBD1
CDR3 DNA: TGTGCCAGCACGAATACAGCCGGACAGGGGTACGAGCAGTACTTC
CDR3 protein: CASTNTAGQGYEQYF

clone size: .
V gene: TRBV20-1
J gene: TRBJ2-2
D gene: .
CDR3 DNA: TGCAGTGCTAGAGATACGGCCGGGGAGCTGTTTTTT
CDR3 protein: CSARDTAGELFF

clone size: many
V gene: TRBV5-5
J gene: TRBJ2-7
D gene: TRBD1
CDR3 DNA: TGTGCCAGCAGCCCGTCCGGGACAGGTTTTTACGAGCAGTACTTC
CDR3 protein: CASSPSGTGFYEQYF

clone size: once
V gene: TRBV4-3
J gene: TRBJ2-5
D gene: .
CDR3 DNA: TGCGCCAGCAGCCAAGCTTGGGGCGGAGAGACCCAGTACTTC
CDR3 protein: CASSQAWGGETQYF

clone size: few
V gene: TRBV10-3
J gene: TRBJ2-5
D gene: .
CDR3 DNA: TGTGCCATCAGTGAGCAAGAGACCCAGTACTTC
CDR3 protein: CAISEQETQYF

clone size: few
V gene: TRBV9
J gene: TRBJ2-7
D gene: TRBD1
CDR3 DNA: TGTGCCAGCAGCCCTTCGACAGGGGTAAATTACGAGCAGTACTTC
CDR3 protein: CASSPSTGVNYEQYF

clone size: .
V gene: TRBV18
J gene: TRBJ2-1
D gene: .
CDR3 DNA: TGTGCCAGCTCACCACCAGGGGCCAATGAGCAGTTCTTC
CDR3 protein: CASSPPGANEQFF

clone size: few
V gene: TRBV29-1
J gene: TRBJ1-1
D gene: TRBD1
CDR3 DNA: TGCAGCGTCCAGAGTTTCCAGGGGGGCACTGAAGCTTTCTTT
CDR3 protein: CSVQSFQGGTEAFF

clone size: .
V gene: TRBV10-2
J gene: TRBJ2-6
D gene: .
CDR3 DNA: TGCGCCAGCAGCGTTCTGGGTTCTGGGGCCAACGTCCTGACTTTC
CDR3 protein: CASSVLGSGANVLTF

clone size: few
V gene: TRBV7-2
J gene: TRBJ1-2
D gene: .
CDR3 DNA: TGTGCCAGCAGCAAGGACAGCTATGGCTACACCTTC
CDR3 protein: CASSKDSYGYTF

clone size: few
V gene: TRBV30
J gene: TRBJ1-6
D gene: .
CDR3 DNA: TGTGCCTGGCAAACTGCTGATTATTCACCCCTCCACTTT
CDR3 protein: CAWQTADYSPLHF

clone size: few
V gene: TRBV7-9
J gene: TRBJ1-1
D gene: .
CDR3 DNA: TGTGCCAGCAGCTTGAGCGACAAGTCAACCTCGAACACTGAAGCTTTCTTT
CDR3 protein: CASSLSDKSTSNTEAFF

clone size: .
V gene: TRBV19
J gene: TRBJ2-3
D gene: .
CDR3 DNA: TGTGCCAGTAGTATCTCGACAGGTAGTCCAGATACGCAGTATTTT
CDR3 protein: CASSISTGSPDTQYF

clone size: .
V gene: TRBV18
J gene: TRBJ1-5
D gene: .
CDR3 DNA: TGTGCCAGCTCACCAGGGGGTTCCAACAATCAGCCCCAGCATTTT
CDR3 protein: CASSPGGSNNQPQHF

clone size: .
V gene: TRBV7-9
J gene: TRBJ1-6
D gene: .
CDR3 DNA: TGTGCCAGCAGTCCCCGCCTGACAGATAATTCACCCCTCCACTTT
CDR3 protein: CASSPRLTDNSPLHF

clone size: few
V gene: TRBV7-9
J gene: TRBJ2-6
D gene: .
CDR3 DNA: TGTGCCAGCAGCTGGGACCGCTCTGGGGCCAACGTCCTGACTTTC
CDR3 protein: CASSWDRSGANVLTF

clone size: many
V gene: TRBV10-3
J gene: TRBJ2-1
D gene: TRBD2
CDR3 DNA: TGTGCCATCAGGGGACTAGGCTACAATGAGCAGTTCTTC
CDR3 protein: CAIRGLGYNEQFF

clone size: few
V gene: TRBV7-9
J gene: TRBJ2-1
D gene: .
CDR3 DNA: TGTGCCAGCAGCTTGGCCGGCGGGAACAATGAGCAGTTCTTC
CDR3 protein: CASSLAGGNNEQFF

clone size: many
V gene: TRBV3-1
J gene: TRBJ2-1
D gene: TRBD2
CDR3 DNA: TGTGCCAGCAGTCTAGCGGGGAACAATGAGCAGTTCTTC
CDR3 protein: CASSLAGNNEQFF

clone size: .
V gene: TRBV19
J gene: TRBJ1-2
D gene: .
CDR3 DNA: TGTGCCAGTAGACTAGCCCAGGAGGACTATGGCTACACCTTC
CDR3 protein: CASRLAQEDYGYTF

clone size: few
V gene: TRBV5-1
J gene: TRBJ2-2
D gene: .
CDR3 DNA: TGCGCCAGCAGCTTGGGACAGGACGGGGAGCTGTTTTTT
CDR3 protein: CASSLGQDGELFF

clone size: .
V gene: TRBV27
J gene: TRBJ2-1
D gene: .
CDR3 DNA: TGTGCCAGCAGCACGTACAATGAGCAGTTCTTC
CDR3 protein: CASSTYNEQFF

clone size: once
V gene: TRBV5-4
J gene: TRBJ1-5
D gene: .
CDR3 DNA: TGTGCCAGCAGCTTAAGGGGGGGCCCCCAGCATTTT
CDR3 protein: CASSLRGGPQHF

clone size: many
V gene: TRBV29-1
J gene: TRBJ2-1
D gene: TRBD2
CDR3 DNA: TGCAGCGCTTGTCTAGCGGGAGGGGGGAATGAGCAGTTCTTC
CDR3 protein: CSACLAGGGNEQFF

clone size: .
V gene: TRBV7-9
J gene: TRBJ1-1
D gene: .
CDR3 DNA: TGTGCCAGCCACGAACAGGGATACACTGAAGCTTTCTTT
CDR3 protein: CASHEQGYTEAFF

clone size: many
V gene: TRBV27
J gene: TRBJ1-4
D gene: TRBD1
CDR3 DNA: TGTGCCAGCAGTTTAAGACAGGGGAGTGAAAAACTGTTTTTT
CDR3 protein: CASSLRQGSEKLFF

clone size: few
V gene: TRBV5-1
J gene: TRBJ1-6
D gene: .
CDR3 DNA: TGCGCCAGCAGCTTGGGACCTACTGAAGATTCACCCCTCCACTTT
CDR3 protein: CASSLGPTEDSPLHF

clone size: .
V gene: TRBV6-6
J gene: TRBJ1-3
D gene: .
CDR3 DNA: TGTGCCAGCAGTTACTTTCTAAGCGGAAACACCATATATTTT
CDR3 protein: CASSYFLSGNTIYF

clone size: few
V gene: TRBV20-1
J gene: TRBJ2-7
D gene: .
CDR3 DNA: TGCAGTGCTAGACCGTCGGTTAGCGCCCCTGACGAGCAGTACTTC
CDR3 protein: CSARPSVSAPDEQYF

clone size: .
V gene: TRBV6-6
J gene: TRBJ1-1
D gene: TRBD1
CDR3 DNA: TGTGCCAGCAGACGGGACAGGGAATACACTGAAGCTTTCTTT
CDR3 protein: CASRRDREYTEAFF

clone size: .
V gene: TRBV5-1
J gene: TRBJ2-7
D gene: .
CDR3 DNA: TGCGCCAGCAGCGTGGACGGGCCCTCCTACGAGCAGTACTTC
CDR3 protein: CASSVDGPSYEQYF

clone size: .
V gene: TRBV15
J gene: TRBJ1-3
D gene: .
CDR3 DNA: TGTGCCACCAGCAGAGAGAATTGGGGAACACCCTCTGGAAACACCATATATTTT
CDR3 protein: CATSRENWGTPSGNTIYF

clone size: many
V gene: TRBV6-2/TRBV6-3
J gene: TRBJ2-1
D gene: .
CDR3 DNA: TGTGCCAGCAGTAACCGGGACCAACCGTACAATGAGCAGTTCTTC
CDR3 protein: CASSNRDQPYNEQFF

clone size: few
V gene: TRBV7-2
J gene: TRBJ2-5
D gene: .
CDR3 DNA: TGTGCCAGCGGCCCACGGGGGTGGCAAGAGACCCAGTACTTC
CDR3 protein: CASGPRGWQETQYF

clone size: few
V gene: TRBV9
J gene: TRBJ2-3
D gene: TRBD2
CDR3 DNA: TGTGCCAGCAGCGTAGGGGACTACCTCACAGATACGCAGTATTTT
CDR3 protein: CASSVGDYLTDTQYF

clone size: few
V gene: TRBV15
J gene: TRBJ1-3
D gene: TRBD1
CDR3 DNA: TGTGCCACCAGCAGAGATGACAGGGGCTACGAAAACACCATATATTTT
CDR3 protein: CATSRDDRGYENTIYF

clone size: few
V gene: TRBV11-2
J gene: TRBJ2-7
D gene: TRBD2
CDR3 DNA: TGTGCCAGCAGCACGGGCGGGCTAGCGGGATCCTACGAGCAGTACTTC
CDR3 protein: CASSTGGLAGSYEQYF

clone size: many
V gene: TRBV3-1
J gene: TRBJ2-7
D gene: TRBD2
CDR3 DNA: TGTGCCAGCAGCCGTTCGACGGGGGAGGGGCAGTACTTC
CDR3 protein: CASSRSTGEGQYF

clone size: .
V gene: TRBV6-1
J gene: TRBJ2-4
D gene: TRBD1
CDR3 DNA: TGTGCCAGCAGATTGACAGGGGTTGTTGACAAAAACATTCAGTACTTC
CDR3 protein: CASRLTGVVDKNIQYF

clone size: .
V gene: TRBV28
J gene: TRBJ1-4
D gene: TRBD1
CDR3 DNA: TGTGCCAGCAGGCGGACCCCTTTCCAGGGGGCGCGTGAAAAACTGTTTTTT
CDR3 protein: CASRRTPFQGAREKLFF

clone size: few
V gene: TRBV28
J gene: TRBJ2-2
D gene: TRBD1
CDR3 DNA: TGTGCCAGCCGAACAGGGGGCAGTGACACCGGGGAGCTGTTTTTT
CDR3 protein: CASRTGGSDTGELFF

clone size: few
V gene: TRBV6-2/TRBV6-3
J gene: TRBJ2-5
D gene: TRBD2
CDR3 DNA: TGTGCCAGCCAAAGCCCGACTAGCGGGGGTGAGACCCAGTACTTC
CDR3 protein: CASQSPTSGGETQYF

clone size: .
V gene: TRBV6-4
J gene: TRBJ2-3
D gene: TRBD2
CDR3 DNA: TGTGCCAGCAGTGCGTCTAGCGGGGGCAGCACAGATACGCAGTATTTT
CDR3 protein: CASSASSGGSTDTQYF

clone size: .
V gene: TRBV10-3
J gene: TRBJ2-5
D gene: .
CDR3 DNA: TGTGCCATCAGTGGAGGGGAGGCAGCACAAGAGACCCAGTACTTC
CDR3 protein: CAISGGEAAQETQYF

clone size: .
V gene: TRBV10-3
J gene: TRBJ1-3
D gene: .
CDR3 DNA: TGTGCCATCAAACGGGACACATCCTCTGGAAACACCATATATTTT
CDR3 protein: CAIKRDTSSGNTIYF

clone size: many
V gene: TRBV12-3/TRBV12-4
J gene: TRBJ1-1
D gene: .
CDR3 DNA: TGTGCCAGCAGAACCAACACTGAAGCTTTCTTT
CDR3 protein: CASRTNTEAFF